Here is one TCR beta chain with its context. Before being chosen for sequencing, patients had shown CD8+CD57+ cell expansion by flow cytometry. The sample originates from a study of CD8+CD57+ T cells in acquired aplastic anemia. The TCR beta profiling, which covered VDJ combination and CDR3 sequence, was carried out using genomic DNA as the template. TCRdb ran MiXCR on the reads and lists one entry per CDR3 protein. The sample lists just over 450,000 distinct CDR3 sequences; about a third were seen once. Sequenced material: sorted CD4+, CD8+, or CD8+CD57+ T cells (not recorded which) from PBMCs. This sequence was found in a human donor with aplastic anemia.

CDR3 nucleotide sequence: TGTGCCAGCAGCCTCCTTGGGGGGGCGGTTGGCTACACCTTC. Amino acid sequence: CASSLLGGAVGYTF. This sequence joins TRBV3-1 and TRBJ1-2; possible D gene TRBD1, 6 bases. With 4 bases removed from V and 7 bases from J, the gap between germline ends came to 16 bases. The CDR3 spans 14 residues. Germline CDR1 reads LGHDT; CDR2 reads YNNKEL (reference sequence). Complete variable domain (other parts from reference TRBV3-1 and TRBJ1-2): DTAVSQTPKYLVTQMGNDKSIKCEQNLGHDTMYWYKQDSKKFLKIMFSYNNKELIINETVPNRFSPKSPDKAHLNLHINSLELGDSAVYFCASSLLGGAVGYTFGSGTRLTVV.